A selection of T cell receptor beta chains follows, all from one sample in a study of PD-1 blockade in classical Hodgkin lymphoma. Using immunoSEQ multiplex PCR, the repertoire was profiled, and TCRdb retains in-frame clones only, with some absent. Among around 26,000 clones listed, almost 70% were seen once. Source: peripheral blood mononuclear cells (PBMCs), taken at baseline. These receptors were taken from a human donor with classical Hodgkin lymphoma. CDR3s include the opening cysteine and the closing phenylalanine or tryptophan.

TRBV6-5	TRBJ1-1	CASSVRDSEAFF
TRBV10-1	TRBJ2-3	CASSERDTQYF
TRBV10-2	TRBJ1-1	CASSRANTEAFF
TRBV30	TRBJ1-1	CAWSVPREVTEAFF
TRBV6-5	TRBJ2-3	CASSGLLSSGTQYF
TRBV2	TRBJ2-7	CASSEASTGSSYEQYF
TRBV6-9	TRBJ1-2	CASSYSGNYGYTF
TRBV6-1	TRBJ2-1	CASRSGTTLNNEQFF
TRBV2	TRBJ2-4	CASRAGTGGGNIQYF
TRBV2	TRBJ1-1	CASSDRGDTEAFF
TRBV7-2	TRBJ1-4	CASSPQDREKLFF
TRBV27	TRBJ2-3	CASSPSGTSGGRQYF
TRBV29-1	TRBJ1-2	CSVEQDREGNGYTF
TRBV19	TRBJ2-6	CASCPISGANVLTF